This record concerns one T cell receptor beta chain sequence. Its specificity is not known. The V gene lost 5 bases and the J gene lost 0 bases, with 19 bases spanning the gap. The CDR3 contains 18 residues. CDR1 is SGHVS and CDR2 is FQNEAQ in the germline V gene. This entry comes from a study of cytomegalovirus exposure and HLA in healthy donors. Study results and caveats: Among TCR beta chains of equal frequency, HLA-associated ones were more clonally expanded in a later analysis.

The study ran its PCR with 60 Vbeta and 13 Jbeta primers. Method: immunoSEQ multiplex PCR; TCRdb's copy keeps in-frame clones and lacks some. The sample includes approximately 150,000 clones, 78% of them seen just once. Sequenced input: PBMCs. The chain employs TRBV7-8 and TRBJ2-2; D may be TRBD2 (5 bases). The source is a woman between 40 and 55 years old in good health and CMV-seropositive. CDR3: CASSPAFVEETNTGELFF. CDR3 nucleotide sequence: TGTGCCAGCAGCCCTGCGTTTGTGGAGGAAACGAACACCGGGGAGCTGTTTTTT.